One and the same sample provided the 7 T cell receptor beta chains below, sequenced in a study of cytomegalovirus exposure and HLA in healthy donors. PCR employed 60 Vbeta and 13 Jbeta primers. Generated by immunoSEQ multiplex PCR, the TCRdb table keeps only in-frame clones and is missing some. The sample shows some 120,000 clones, 80% to 90% of them seen only once. The material sequenced was PBMCs. All receptors come from a male donor in good health and CMV-seropositive.

V usage is TRBV27 and J usage is TRBJ2-5, with a tentative D call TRBD1 (5 bases). The J call is uncertain, as TRBJ2-7 better fits the DNA end. Per germline, CDR1 MNHEY and CDR2 SMNVEV (reference sequence). This CDR3 has 14 residues. The CDR3 reads CASSLSRQGGEQYF. CDR3 DNA sequence: TGTGCCAGCAGTTTATCGAGGCAGGGTGGCGAGCAGTACTTC.

The V and J genes are TRBV4-3 and TRBJ2-1; 9 bases align to TRBD2. Germline V gene lookup returns CDR1 LGHNA and CDR2 YSLEER. V trimming: 5 bases; J trimming: 6 bases; junction bases outside the gene matches: 8. There are 15 residues in the CDR3. The CDR3: CASSGGSSGANEQFF. In DNA, the CDR3 is TGCGCCAGCAGCGGAGGCTCTAGCGGGGCCAATGAGCAGTTCTTC.

The chain is built from TRBV7-2 and TRBJ2-5, with D tentatively TRBD1 (5 bases). The J call may be mistaken, given a closer DNA end match to TRBJ2-7. The CDR3 loop spans 13 amino acids. Germline V gene data show CDR1 as SGHTA and CDR2 as FQGNSA. CDR3 bases: TGTGCCAGCAGCTACCGACAGACCTACGAGCAGTACTTC. It encodes CASSYRQTYEQYF.

The V and J genes are TRBV2 and TRBJ2-7; 16 positions match TRBD2. The CDR3 totals 13 residues. The ends lost 8 bases at V and 7 bases at J; junction bases unmatched: 2. From germline, CDR1 is SNHLY and CDR2 FYNNEI. The chain's CDR3 is CASGGLAGGEQYF. The CDR3 coding sequence is TGTGCCAGCGGGGGACTAGCGGGAGGGGAGCAGTACTTC.

This clone was seen a handful of times. This sequence joins TRBV6-4 and TRBJ2-1, with 13 bases lining up with TRBD2. Germline CDR1 is MRHNA and CDR2 is SNTAGT. After removal of 7 bases from V and 6 bases from J, the junction contained 3 bases not matched to a gene. This CDR3 spans 14 amino acids. CDR3 amino acids: CASKRLAGGNEQFF. CDR3 DNA: TGTGCCAGCAAAAGACTAGCGGGAGGCAATGAGCAGTTCTTC.

The chain combines TRBV18 with TRBJ2-7; D is perhaps TRBD2 (5 bases). CDR1 and CDR2 (germline): KGHSH, LQKENI. V was trimmed by 1 base and J by 7 bases, leaving 14 bases between them. This CDR3 is built from 14 residues. The CDR3 bases are TGTGCCAGCTCACCACGGGAGACCGGCGCAGAGCAGTACTTC. Translation: CASSPRETGAEQYF. Using reference TRBV18 and TRBJ2-7 for the parts outside the CDR3, the full variable domain is NAGVMQNPRHLVRRRGQEARLRCSPMKGHSHVYWYRQLPEEGLKFMVYLQKENIIDESGMPKERFSAEFPKEGPSILRIQQVVRGDSAAYFCASSPRETGAEQYFGPGTRLTVT.

V usage is TRBV9 and J usage is TRBJ2-1; tentative D call: TRBD2 (5 bases). This CDR3 has 16 amino acids. The V and J ends lost 1 base and 3 bases respectively, with 14 bases between them. Germline V CDR1 and CDR2: SGDLS, YYNGEE. The CDR3 here is CASSVRKAAIYNEQFF. The CDR3 DNA follows: TGTGCCAGCAGCGTACGCAAAGCGGCCATCTACAATGAGCAGTTCTTC.